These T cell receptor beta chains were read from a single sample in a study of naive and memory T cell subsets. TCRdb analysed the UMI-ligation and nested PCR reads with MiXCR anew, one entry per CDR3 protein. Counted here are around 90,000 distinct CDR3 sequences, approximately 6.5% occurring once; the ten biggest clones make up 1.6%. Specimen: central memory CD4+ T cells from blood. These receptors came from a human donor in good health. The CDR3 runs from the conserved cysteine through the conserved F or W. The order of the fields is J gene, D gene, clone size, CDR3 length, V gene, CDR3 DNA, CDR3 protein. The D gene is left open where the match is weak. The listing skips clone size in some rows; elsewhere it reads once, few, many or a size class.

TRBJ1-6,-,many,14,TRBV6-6,TGTGCCAGCAGTCAGACCCCTGGGAATTCACCCCTCCACTTT,CASSQTPGNSPLHF
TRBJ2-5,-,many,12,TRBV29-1,TGCAGCGTTGTAGGGGCTCAAGAGACCCAGTACTTC,CSVVGAQETQYF
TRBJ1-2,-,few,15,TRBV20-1,TGCAGTGCTAGAGTCCGGTTAGTTGGGGGCCGTGGCTACACCTTC,CSARVRLVGGRGYTF
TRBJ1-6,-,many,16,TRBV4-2,TGTGCCAGCAGCCTCGAGGGAGGTGTCGATAATTCACCCCTCCACTTT,CASSLEGGVDNSPLHF
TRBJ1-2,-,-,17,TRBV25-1,TGTGCCAGCAGTGGAAGGCACAGCTCAAGTTTAGGCTATGGCTACACCTTC,CASSGRHSSSLGYGYTF
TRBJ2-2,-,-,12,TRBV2,TGTGCCAGCAGGTGGGGGGCCGGGGAGCTGTTTTTT,CASRWGAGELFF
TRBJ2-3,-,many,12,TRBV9,TGTGCCAGCAGCGTAGACGGCGATACGCAGTATTTT,CASSVDGDTQYF
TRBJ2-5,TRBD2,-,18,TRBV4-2,TGTGCCAGCAGGCAAGGGATGGTGCAAGCGGGGGGCCAAGAGACCCAGTACTTC,CASRQGMVQAGGQETQYF
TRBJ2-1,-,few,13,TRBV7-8,TGTGCCAGCAGCTTACAAGGGTACAATGAGCAGTTCTTC,CASSLQGYNEQFF
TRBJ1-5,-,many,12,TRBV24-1,TGTGCCACCAGTGATCGCGGGCAGCCCCAGCATTTT,CATSDRGQPQHF
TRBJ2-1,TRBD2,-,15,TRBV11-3,TGTGCCAGCAGCAAACTAGCGGGAACCTACAATGAGCAGTTCTTC,CASSKLAGTYNEQFF
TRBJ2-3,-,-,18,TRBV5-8,TGTGCCAGCAGGAGAGCCTTTCAGCCAGCTACTAGCACAGATACGCAGTATTTT,CASRRAFQPATSTDTQYF
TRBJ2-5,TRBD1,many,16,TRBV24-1,TGTGCCACCAGTGATCCGGGGACAGGGCATGAAGAGACCCAGTACTTC,CATSDPGTGHEETQYF
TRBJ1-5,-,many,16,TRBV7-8,TGTGCCAGCAGCTTAACGCGGGCAGCCGCTAATCAGCCCCAGCATTTT,CASSLTRAAANQPQHF
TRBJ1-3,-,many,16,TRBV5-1,TGCGCCAGCAGCTCTGACTTACAGAGCTCTGGAAACACCATATATTTT,CASSSDLQSSGNTIYF
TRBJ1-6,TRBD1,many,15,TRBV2,TGTGCCAGCAGAGCAGACAGGGGGCGAAATTCACCCCTCCACTTT,CASRADRGRNSPLHF
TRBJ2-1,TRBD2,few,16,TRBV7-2,TGTGCCAGCAGCCTTCAGGGGCTAGCGGGGTTCAATGAGCAGTTCTTC,CASSLQGLAGFNEQFF
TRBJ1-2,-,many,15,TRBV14,TGTGCCAGCAGCCAAGAGGGGGCCTTTAACTATGGCTACACCTTC,CASSQEGAFNYGYTF